One sample yielded the 13 T cell receptor beta chains listed below, sequenced in a study of T cell repertoires in cytomegalovirus infection. TCRdb called the reads again in MiXCR, with one record for every CDR3 protein. The sample shows approximately 150,000 distinct CDR3 sequences, 17% of them seen only once. Sequenced: CD8+ T cells from PBMCs. These receptors were obtained from a human donor in good health (CMV status not recorded). Some clones in this sample may be carry-over from other donors' samples.

This CDR3 is CASSLKSPGHYEQYF. In DNA form, the CDR3 reads TGTGCCAGCAGTTTAAAATCCCCCGGACACTACGAGCAGTACTTC. The chain links TRBV28 to TRBJ2-7; D might be TRBD1 (5 bases). Germline assignment: CDR1 MDHEN and CDR2 SYDVKM. V was clipped by 2 bases and J by 3 bases, with 14 bases between them. The CDR3 is 15 residues long.

This clonotype was counted many times. Germline is not matched at one junction end, which may reflect a read error. The CDR3 spells CASSPNRLSVDF. The CDR3, as DNA: TGTGCCAGCAGCCCGAACAGGTTGAGTGTCGATTTT. The chain couples TRBV14 to TRBJ2-3; TRBD1 is a possible D gene (5 bases). This CDR3 spans 12 amino acids. CDR1 is SGHDN, CDR2 FVKESK, per germline.

The genes are TRBV7-3 and TRBJ2-1; 14 positions match TRBD2. CDR1 and CDR2 from the germline V gene are SGHTA and FQGTGA. The CDR3 extends over 18 amino acids. V was pared by 5 bases and J by 0 bases, with 6 bases of the junction left unmatched. Here the CDR3 DNA reads TGTGCCAGCAGCATCTCCGGGACTAGCGGGGGCTCCTACAATGAGCAGTTCTTC. Encoded protein: CASSISGTSGGSYNEQFF.

The sample holds many counts of this clonotype. The chain carries TRBV28 and TRBJ2-7; TRBD2 matches at 8 bases. Germline-derived CDR1 and CDR2 are MDHEN and SYDVKM. This CDR3 region has 14 residues. V lost 3 bases and J lost 3; bases outside the gene matches: 4. The CDR3 loop reads CASSFTSGYYEQYF. CDR3 bases: TGTGCCAGCAGTTTCACTAGCGGATACTACGAGCAGTACTTC.

The chain's CDR3 is CASSLGAGPSTDTQYF. In DNA, the CDR3 is TGTGCCAGCAGCTTAGGGGCGGGCCCTAGCACAGATACGCAGTATTTT. This chain uses TRBV7-7 with TRBJ2-3; D is possibly TRBD2 (5 bases). The CDR3 contains 16 residues. Per the germline V gene, CDR1 is SSHAT and CDR2 is FNYEAQ (reference sequence). V was shortened by 1 base and J by 0 bases, with 11 bases between the two germline ends.

This clonotype has just a few counts. This chain links TRBV7-9 with TRBJ2-5; a weak D match, TRBD2 (6 bases). Germline V gives CDR1 SEHNR, CDR2 FQNEAQ (reference sequence). The CDR3 extends over 17 amino acids. V was cut by 5 bases and J by 0 bases, with 19 bases left in between. The CDR3 loop is CASSPSPREANQETQYF. DNA for the CDR3: TGTGCCAGCAGCCCATCCCCAAGGGAGGCAAACCAAGAGACCCAGTACTTC.

This clonotype was seen only a few times. This rearrangement joins TRBV10-3 to TRBJ2-7; D gene unclear. CDR3 length equals 17 residues. Germline V gene data show CDR1 as ENHRY and CDR2 as SYGVKD. Between the trimmed V and J ends, which lost 0 bases and 4 bases, there was a span of 19 bases. The CDR3: CAISESADQPIIYEQYF. For the CDR3, the DNA is TGTGCCATCAGTGAGTCTGCGGACCAACCGATTATATACGAGCAGTACTTC.

This clonotype was recorded many times. The rearrangement joins TRBV11-2 to TRBJ2-3; 8 bases line up with TRBD2. Per the germline V gene, CDR1 is SGHAT and CDR2 is FQNNGV. Trimming cost V 4 bases and J 1 base; bases outside gene matches: 1. The CDR3 is made up of 14 amino acids. The chain's CDR3 is CASSSGGGTDTQYF. The CDR3 DNA sequence: TGTGCCAGCAGCTCCGGGGGGGGCACAGATACGCAGTATTTT.

This clonotype was detected only a few times. This chain connects TRBV5-1 to TRBJ2-1; the match to TRBD1 covers 10 bases. V shed 4 bases, J shed 14 bases, and the junction held 12 bases outside the gene matches. CDR1 is SGHRS and CDR2 is YFSETQ in the germline V gene. The CDR3 is 14 amino acids. CDR3 protein: CASSAAGTGDREFF. As DNA, the CDR3 is TGCGCCAGCAGCGCGGCCGGGACAGGGGATCGCGAGTTCTTC. The variable domain in full, completed from reference TRBV5-1 and TRBJ2-1, reads KAGVTQTPRYLIKTRGQQVTLSCSPISGHRSVSWYQQTPGQGLQFLFEYFSETQRNKGNFPGRFSGRQFSNSRSEMNVSTLELGDSALYLCASSAAGTGDREFFGPGTRLTVL.

This clonotype was counted a single time. The gene calls are TRBV6-2 or TRBV6-3 and TRBJ2-2, with D unresolved. This CDR3 comprises 13 residues. The V and J ends lost 5 bases and 4 bases respectively, with 8 bases between them. Per the germline V gene, CDR1 is MNHEY and CDR2 is SVGEGT. The CDR3 nucleotides are TGTGCCAGCAGTCGGAGCTTCACCGGGGAGCTGTTTTTT. Its protein product is CASSRSFTGELFF.

This clonotype turned up a few times. The chain links TRBV28 to TRBJ2-2; either TRBD1 or TRBD2 may fit D (6 bases each). V was trimmed by 3 bases and J by 0 bases, leaving 8 bases between them. This CDR3 is built from 15 residues. Germline CDR1 is MDHEN and CDR2 is SYDVKM. CDR3 sequence reads: CASSFGGTNTGELFF. The DNA for the CDR3 is TGTGCCAGCAGTTTCGGGGGCACGAACACCGGGGAGCTGTTTTTT.

The V call is TRBV10-3, the J call TRBJ1-1, with D possibly matching TRBD1 (6 bases). This CDR3 comprises 14 residues. Germline-derived CDR1 and CDR2 are ENHRY and SYGVKD. Trimming took off 2 bases at V and 0 bases at J, with 7 bases between the two ends. The CDR3 bases are TGTGCCATCAGTGAGGGGGGCATGAACACTGAAGCTTTCTTT. Its protein is CAISEGGMNTEAFF.

This clonotype was detected a few times. The V and J genes are TRBV7-9 and TRBJ2-7; D might be TRBD1 (6 bases). The CDR3 contains 14 residues. Germline-derived CDR1 and CDR2 are SEHNR and FQNEAQ (reference sequence). The V and J ends lost 8 bases and 0 bases respectively, with 14 bases between them. This CDR3 reads CASGIGGRSYEQYF. In DNA, the CDR3 is TGTGCCAGCGGCATAGGGGGTCGCTCCTACGAGCAGTACTTC.